The 15 T cell receptor beta chains below were found in one sample sequenced in a study of T cell changes during pregnancy in multiple sclerosis. Method: immunoSEQ multiplex PCR; TCRdb's copy keeps in-frame clones and lacks some. The repertoire has 90,000 or so clones, approximately 90% of them found once; the top ten carry about 0.95%. The sample consisted of peripheral blood, taken before pregnancy. The receptors shown here come from a female donor with multiple sclerosis, enrolled in a pregnancy study.

This chain joins TRBV30 and TRBJ2-1; D remains ambiguous. V was shortened by 3 bases and J by 0 bases, with 9 bases between the two germline ends. The CDR3 is 14 amino acids. Germline lookup yields CDR1 GTSNPN and CDR2 SVGIG (reference sequence). The DNA of the CDR3 is TGTGCCTGGAGCTACCTCGACTCCTACAATGAGCAGTTCTTC. Translation gives CAWSYLDSYNEQFF. The complete variable domain, with remaining parts taken from reference TRBV30 and TRBJ2-1, reads SQTIHQWPATLVQPVGSPLSLECTVEGTSNPNLYWYRQAAGRGLQLLFYSVGIGQISSEVPQNLSASRPQDRQFILSSKKLLLSDSGFYLCAWSYLDSYNEQFFGPGTRLTVL.

This clone was counted once. The CDR3 DNA reads TGTGCCAGCATATTGGGTGCCCACGGAGACAATGAGCAGTTCTTC. It yields the protein CASILGAHGDNEQFF. The chain has TRBV28 and TRBJ2-1; D is ambiguous. This CDR3 is 15 amino acids long. In germline, CDR1 is MDHEN, CDR2 SYDVKM. V lost 7 bases and J 5 bases, leaving 18 bases between the germline ends.

The gene calls are TRBV7-8 and TRBJ1-4; D gene ambiguous. CDR3 length equals 15 residues. With 5 bases removed from V and 8 bases from J, the gap between germline ends came to 18 bases. Germline CDR1 and CDR2: SGHVS and FQNEAQ. The CDR3 nucleotides read TGTGCCAGCAGCGCCAGGAGGGTCATCAACGAAAAACTGTTTTTT. Translating it yields CASSARRVINEKLFF.

The chain couples TRBV19 to TRBJ2-1, with D hard to call. There are 16 residues in the CDR3. V was shortened by 5 bases and J by 4 bases, with 18 bases between the two germline ends. Germline V gene sequence: CDR1 LNHDA, CDR2 SQIVND (reference sequence). The CDR3 nucleotides read TGTGCCAGTAGTCAGGTCCAAACCCCCCTTTACAATGAGCAGTTCTTC. It translates to CASSQVQTPLYNEQFF.

This CDR3 is CASQRGRNTEAFF. CDR3 nucleotides: TGTGCCAGCCAAAGGGGGCGGAACACTGAAGCTTTCTTT. This chain joins TRBV6-5 and TRBJ1-1, with 7 positions matching TRBD1. V shed 8 bases, J shed 1 base, and the junction held 4 bases outside the gene matches. CDR1 is MNHEY and CDR2 is SVGAGI in the germline V gene. This CDR3 is 13 amino acids long.

The gene calls are TRBV12-5 and TRBJ2-7; TRBD1 matches 7 bases. Germline V gene lookup returns CDR1 LGHNT and CDR2 FRNRAP. V lost 3 bases to trimming and J lost 5 bases; unmatched junction nucleotides: 10. CDR3 size: 15 residues. The CDR3 coding sequence is TGTGCTAGTGGTTTCTTGACAGGGCGTATCGACGAGCAGTACTTC. Protein sequence: CASGFLTGRIDEQYF.

The genes are TRBV5-1 and TRBJ2-3; 8 bases align to TRBD2. CDR1 and CDR2 from the germline V gene are SGHRS and YFSETQ. The CDR3 has 15 residues. J lost 3 bases, V lost 0 bases, and 3 bases had no gene match. CDR3 DNA: TGCGCCAGCAGCTTGGGGAGCGGGAGTACAGATACGCAGTATTTT. This encodes CASSLGSGSTDTQYF. The full variable domain, in which reference TRBV5-1 and TRBJ2-3 provide the parts outside the CDR3, is KAGVTQTPRYLIKTRGQQVTLSCSPISGHRSVSWYQQTPGQGLQFLFEYFSETQRNKGNFPGRFSGRQFSNSRSEMNVSTLELGDSALYLCASSLGSGSTDTQYFGPGTRLTVL.

The chain is built from TRBV2 and TRBJ1-5, with 8 bases lining up with TRBD1. Germline lookup yields CDR1 SNHLY and CDR2 FYNNEI. Germline trimming cut 5 bases from V and 7 bases from J; bases unmatched to any gene: 7. This CDR3 is 14 amino acids long. This chain's CDR3 is CASSSGTGSQPQHF. CDR3 DNA: TGTGCCAGCAGTAGTGGGACAGGTTCACAGCCCCAGCATTTT.

CDR3 residues: CASSLYRIMNTEAFF. CDR3 bases: TGTGCCAGCAGCTTATATAGAATCATGAACACTGAAGCTTTCTTT. The genes are TRBV7-8 and TRBJ1-1, with no clear D. CDR1 and CDR2 (germline): SGHVS, FQNEAQ. Trimming pared 2 bases from V and 0 bases from J, leaving 10 bases between. This CDR3 spans 15 amino acids.

The chain is built from TRBV4-1 and TRBJ2-1, with 11 bases aligning to TRBD2. Germline V CDR1 and CDR2: MGHRA, YSYEKL. V shed 4 bases, J shed 6 bases, and the junction held 8 bases outside the gene matches. The CDR3 contains 16 residues. The CDR3 region has the DNA TGCGCCAGCAGCCTCCTACGGACTAGCGGGTTCAATGAGCAGTTCTTC. It specifies CASSLLRTSGFNEQFF.

The rearrangement uses TRBV14 and TRBJ2-7; no firm D call. V shed 0 bases and J shed 4 bases, with 10 bases lying between them. From germline, CDR1 is SGHDN and CDR2 FVKESK. The CDR3 runs to 14 residues. CDR3 coding DNA: TGTGCCAGCAGCCAAGATATACGAGGTTACGAGCAGTACTTC. Protein: CASSQDIRGYEQYF.

This chain joins TRBV7-9 and TRBJ2-7; D not resolved. CDR3 length: 15 amino acids. Looked up from germline, CDR1 is SEHNR and CDR2 is FQNEAQ (reference sequence). Between the trimmed V and J ends, which lost 1 base and 0 bases, there was a span of 10 bases. The CDR3 nucleotides are TGTGCCAGCAGCTTAGGAGGCGGATACTCCTACGAGCAGTACTTC. Amino acids: CASSLGGGYSYEQYF.

The V call is TRBV7-2, the J call TRBJ1-6, with D possibly being TRBD1 (6 bases). V shed 1 base and J shed 9 bases, with 10 bases lying between them. This CDR3 region has 14 residues. Per the germline V gene, CDR1 is SGHTA and CDR2 is FQGNSA. CDR3 bases: TGTGCCAGCAGCTTAGTTAGAGGGGGTTCACCCCTCCACTTT. Its protein is CASSLVRGGSPLHF.

The chain links TRBV5-8 to TRBJ2-1; D call uncertain. Per the germline V gene, CDR1 is SGHTS and CDR2 is YDEGEE. The CDR3 sequence is 15 residues long. V gave up 1 base and J gave up 0 bases, with 8 bases separating them. The DNA of the CDR3 is TGTGCCAGCAGCTTGTCACCGAGCTCCTACAATGAGCAGTTCTTC. Protein: CASSLSPSSYNEQFF.

The J gene is TRBJ2-5, the V gene TRBV5-1; 11 bases align to TRBD2. V lost 6 bases to trimming and J lost 5 bases; unmatched junction nucleotides: 24. Per the germline V gene, CDR1 is SGHRS and CDR2 is YFSETQ. The CDR3 is 20 amino acids. This CDR3 reads CASMTGLAGGAGPLRETQYF. CDR3 coding DNA: TGCGCCAGCATGACGGGGCTAGCGGGGGGAGCCGGACCACTAAGGGAGACCCAGTACTTC.